A selection of T cell receptor beta chains follows, all from one sample in a study of cytomegalovirus exposure and HLA in healthy donors. The assay was immunoSEQ multiplex PCR, and TCRdb's table has in-frame clones only and misses some. This specimen shows 100,000 to 150,000 clones; the ten leading clones hold around 2.7%. Sequenced input: PBMCs. These receptors came from a man aged 25-40 years in good health and CMV-seronegative. Each CDR3 is given with its conserved first and last residue. The D gene is left open where the match is weak.

CASSSFRTGVNSPLHF | TGTGCCAGCAGCTCGTTTAGGACAGGGGTTAATTCACCCCTCCACTTT | TRBD1 | TRBJ1-6 | TRBV5-6
CASSGSGSTSGANVLTF | TGTGCCAGCAGTGGTTCCGGGTCTACCTCTGGGGCCAACGTCCTGACTTTC | . | TRBJ2-6 | TRBV6-1
CASRDRWWGNQPQHF | TGTGCCAGCAGGGACAGGTGGTGGGGCAATCAGCCCCAGCATTTT | TRBD1 | TRBJ1-5 | TRBV6-1
CASSPQTGTENTGELFF | TGCGCCAGCAGCCCCCAAACCGGGACAGAGAACACCGGGGAGCTGTTTTTT | TRBD1 | TRBJ2-2 | TRBV4-1
CAISEISYEQYF | TGTGCCATCAGTGAAATTAGCTACGAGCAGTACTTC | . | TRBJ2-7 | TRBV10-3
CASSYTSVRGADTQYF | TGTGCCAGCAGTTATACTAGCGTCCGGGGGGCAGATACGCAGTATTTT | TRBD2 | TRBJ2-3 | TRBV6-6
CATRDYNEQFF | TGTGCCACCCGCGACTACAATGAGCAGTTCTTC | . | TRBJ2-1 | TRBV10-3
CASSPGREQETQYF | TGTGCCAGCAGCCCCGGGCGGGAGCAAGAGACCCAGTACTTC | TRBD2 | TRBJ2-5 | TRBV7-9
CASRRLAGDVTQYF | TGTGCCAGCAGGCGACTAGCGGGAGATGTTACGCAGTATTTT | TRBD2 | TRBJ2-3 | TRBV2
CASSLSGGQGYGYTF | TGTGCCAGCAGCTTAAGTGGGGGACAGGGCTATGGCTACACCTTC | TRBD1 | TRBJ1-2 | TRBV7-3
CASSGSGRGETQYF | TGTGCCAGCAGTGGGTCAGGGAGGGGAGAGACCCAGTACTTC | TRBD2 | TRBJ2-5 | TRBV25-1
CASSQDRLRIRSYNEQFF | TGCGCCAGCAGCCAAGATCGGTTGAGGATCCGGTCCTACAATGAGCAGTTCTTC | . | TRBJ2-1 | TRBV4-1
CASSTGGGGTNQPQHF | TGTGCCAGTAGTACCGGTGGGGGGGGGACCAATCAGCCCCAGCATTTT | . | TRBJ1-5 | TRBV19
CASSMGQMNTEAFF | TGTGCCAGCAGCATGGGACAGATGAACACTGAAGCTTTCTTT | TRBD1 | TRBJ1-1 | TRBV5-6
CASTGPLNTEAFF | TGTGCCAGCACCGGTCCCTTGAACACTGAAGCTTTCTTT | . | TRBJ1-1 | TRBV6-5
CASSLEPVGSGNTIYF | TGCGCCAGCAGCTTGGAGCCGGTTGGCTCTGGAAACACCATATATTTT | . | TRBJ1-3 | TRBV5-1
CASSPTAGVRYEQYF | TGTGCCAGCAGCCCGACAGCGGGAGTCAGATACGAGCAGTACTTC | TRBD2 | TRBJ2-7 | TRBV7-2
CASSPELADSYNEQFF | TGTGCCAGCAGCCCCGAGCTGGCGGACTCCTACAATGAGCAGTTCTTC | . | TRBJ2-1 | TRBV7-8
CASSFPGLAGVNEQFF | TGTGCCAGCAGCTTCCCAGGTCTAGCGGGAGTTAATGAGCAGTTCTTC | TRBD2 | TRBJ2-1 | TRBV7-8
CASSVGGGEQFF | TGTGCCAGCAGTGTAGGGGGTGGTGAGCAGTTCTTC | . | TRBJ2-1 | TRBV6-1
CASSLYQQGRQGSYNSPLHF | TGTGCCAGCAGTTTATACCAACAGGGGCGCCAGGGCTCCTATAATTCACCCCTCCACTTT | TRBD1 | TRBJ1-6 | TRBV27
CASSLSEGPNYGYTF | TGTGCCAGCAGCTTAAGTGAGGGCCCCAACTATGGCTACACCTTC | . | TRBJ1-2 | TRBV5-5
CASSHRDKWYEQYF | TGTGCCAGCAGTCACCGGGACAAGTGGTACGAGCAGTACTTC | . | TRBJ2-7 | TRBV27
CASTLLAGGVGFF | TGTGCCAGCACACTACTAGCGGGAGGTGTGGGGTTCTTC | TRBD2 | TRBJ2-1 | TRBV6-1
CASRLQGPLNTEAFF | TGTGCCAGCCGCTTACAGGGTCCTTTGAACACTGAAGCTTTCTTT | . | TRBJ1-1 | TRBV7-9
CASSLLTGGYEQYF | TGTGCCAGCAGCCTACTTACAGGGGGCTACGAGCAGTACTTC | TRBD1 | TRBJ2-7 | TRBV6-5
CATGGLAGSGEQFF | TGCGCCACCGGCGGACTAGCGGGGTCCGGGGAGCAGTTCTTC | TRBD2 | TRBJ2-1 | TRBV5-1
CASSLGGQKTQYF | TGTGCCAGCAGCTTGGGAGGACAAAAGACCCAGTACTTC | . | TRBJ2-5 | TRBV5-6
CAILPSTGRNTEAFF | TGTGCCATCCTTCCCTCGACAGGGAGGAACACTGAAGCTTTCTTT | TRBD1 | TRBJ1-1 | TRBV28
CASSEANQGLETQYF | TGTGCCAGCAGTGAAGCGAATCAGGGGTTGGAGACCCAGTACTTC | . | TRBJ2-5 | TRBV2
CASSLATGGLERPQHF | TGTGCCAGCAGTCTAGCGACAGGGGGCTTGGAACGGCCCCAGCATTTT | TRBD1 | TRBJ1-5 | TRBV6-6
CASSPGTSGRAYEQFF | TGTGCCAGCTCACCAGGGACTAGCGGGAGGGCCTATGAGCAGTTCTTC | TRBD2 | TRBJ2-1 | TRBV18
CAISESVQFSGANVLTF | TGTGCCATCAGTGAGTCGGTACAGTTCTCTGGGGCCAACGTCCTGACTTTC | . | TRBJ2-6 | TRBV10-3
CASSYSGQGREQYF | TGTGCCAGCAGTTACTCGGGACAGGGGCGCGAGCAGTACTTC | TRBD1 | TRBJ2-7 | TRBV6-5
CASSFGLVGEQYF | TGCGCCAGCAGCTTTGGTCTAGTCGGCGAGCAGTACTTC | . | TRBJ2-7 | TRBV5-1
CASSLDSGGMAYNEQFF | TGTGCCAGCAGCTTAGATTCTGGGGGGATGGCCTACAATGAGCAGTTCTTC | . | TRBJ2-1 | TRBV11-3
CASSVGRGNNQPQHF | TGTGCCAGCAGTGTTGGCAGGGGAAACAATCAGCCCCAGCATTTT | . | TRBJ1-5 | TRBV2
CASSQGVGEEKLFF | TGTGCCAGTAGTCAGGGGGTCGGTGAAGAAAAACTGTTTTTT | TRBD1 | TRBJ1-4 | TRBV19
CASSPRTGPNEKLFF | TGTGCCAGCTCACCACGGACAGGCCCTAATGAAAAACTGTTTTTT | TRBD1 | TRBJ1-4 | TRBV18
CASSMIAGELTGELFF | TGTGCCAGTAGTATGATCGCGGGAGAACTCACCGGGGAGCTGTTTTTT | TRBD2 | TRBJ2-2 | TRBV19
CASSLLGKGGYTF | TGTGCCAGCAGTTTACTCGGGAAAGGAGGCTACACCTTC | . | TRBJ1-2 | TRBV28
CASSLGAGGPNEQFF | TGTGCCAGCAGCTTAGGCGCGGGAGGGCCTAATGAGCAGTTCTTC | TRBD2 | TRBJ2-1 | TRBV7-9
CASSLPPAQEGTF | TGTGCCAGCAGTTTACCCCCCGCGCAAGAGGGTACCTTC | . | TRBJ1-2 | TRBV28
CASSFPGGNTEAFF | TGTGCCAGCAGCTTTCCAGGAGGGAACACTGAAGCTTTCTTT | . | TRBJ1-1 | TRBV5-4
CASSQELAGGYEQYF | TGTGCCAGCAGTCAAGAACTAGCGGGAGGCTACGAGCAGTACTTC | TRBD2 | TRBJ2-7 | TRBV2
CASSEVSSTNEKLFF | TGTGCCAGCAGTGAAGTTAGCTCAACTAATGAAAAACTGTTTTTT | . | TRBJ1-4 | TRBV6-1
CASSPWTGGGYGYTF | TGTGCCAGCAGCCCGTGGACAGGGGGCGGCTATGGCTACACCTTC | TRBD1 | TRBJ1-2 | TRBV14
CASSPSTDTQYF | TGTGCCAGCAGCCCCAGTACAGATACGCAGTATTTT | . | TRBJ2-3 | TRBV7-2
CASSLVPSRDTGELFF | TGTGCCAGCAGCTTGGTCCCTTCCCGAGACACCGGGGAGCTGTTTTTT | . | TRBJ2-2 | TRBV5-4
CASSQDLAGEGYTF | TGTGCCAGCAGCCAAGATCTGGCAGGGGAGGGCTACACCTTC | . | TRBJ1-2 | TRBV14
CAWKGWRNSPLHF | TGTGCCTGGAAAGGGTGGAGGAATTCACCCCTCCACTTT | . | TRBJ1-6 | TRBV30